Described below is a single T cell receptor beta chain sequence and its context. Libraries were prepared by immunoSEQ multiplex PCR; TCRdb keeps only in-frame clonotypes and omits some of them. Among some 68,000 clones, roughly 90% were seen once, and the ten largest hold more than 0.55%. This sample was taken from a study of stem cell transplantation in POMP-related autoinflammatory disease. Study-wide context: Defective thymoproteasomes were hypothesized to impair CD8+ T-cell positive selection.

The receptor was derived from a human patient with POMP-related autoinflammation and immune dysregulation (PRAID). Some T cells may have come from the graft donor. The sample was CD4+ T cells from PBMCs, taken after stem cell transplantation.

The chain's CDR3 is CAWSPGPIGELFF. CDR3 in DNA: TGTGCCTGGAGTCCGGGGCCGATCGGGGAGCTGTTTTTT. The chain recombines TRBV30 with TRBJ2-2; D may correspond to TRBD1 or TRBD2 (5 bases each). This CDR3 has 13 residues. Germline CDR1 reads GTSNPN; CDR2 reads SVGIG (reference sequence). The germline V and J ends were trimmed by 2 bases and 7 bases, with 11 bases remaining between them.